The entry below describes one T cell receptor (beta chain). Its antigen is currently unknown. This CDR3 contains 15 residues. V trimming: 8 bases; J trimming: 0 bases; junction bases outside the gene matches: 4. Germline loops: CDR1 SGHAT, CDR2 FQDESV (reference sequence). Every isolated RNA sample was fully reverse transcribed, so sequencing captured expressed TCRB transcripts. The repertoire was sequenced with immunoSEQ multiplex PCR; TCRdb's copy has only in-frame clones and lacks some. This table holds 500,000 to 800,000 clones, around an eighth found once. The sample belongs to a study of beta chain features in type 1 diabetes. Study summary: All samples together contributed 100 million to 120 million sorted cells for examination.

Whole-study findings and limits: With patients and controls alike, PCR might favor shorter templates to an equal degree. Shortening that was moderate but significant affected the TCRB CDR3s of Type 1 diabetes patients in all four CD4+ subsets. Reduced insertions and increased deletions marked VDJ junctions in type 1 diabetes patients.

Sorting that relied on CD45RO/CCR7/CD25/CD127/CD95/CD27 yielded CD4+ naive, central memory, regulatory and stem cell-like memory cells. The sequenced sample consisted of naive CD4+ T cells from blood. The receptor was derived from a man aged 25-40 years with type 1 diabetes. V is TRBV11-1 and J is TRBJ2-2; 9 bases map to TRBD1. The CDR3 bases are TGTGCCAGCTTACGGGACAGGGCGAACACCGGGGAGCTGTTTTTT. This gives the protein CASLRDRANTGELFF.